Listed here is a single T cell receptor beta chain. The antigen it recognizes is unknown. A read error may produce the germline difference seen at one junction end. Inclusive of the bounding cysteine and phenylalanine, the CDR3 is 14 residues long. The entry retains the CDR3 DNA only, 42 bases that are in frame from base 1. The germline V gene gives CDR1 as MNHEY and CDR2 as SVGEGT. This specimen comes from a study of tumor and adjacent non-tumor tissue in lung cancer (dated 2018 in TCRdb). With regard to the full study: Patients with adenocarcinoma (about 12), squamous cell carcinoma (2) and small cell lung cancer (1) were included in the cohort. The roughly 15 patients were aged about 31 to 76 years, included around 10 men and 5 women, and had TNM stage I to III disease. Sequencing produced fewer than 150,000,000 productive TCRbeta reads in total, an average of about 4.17 million reads per sample. Using bulk TCRbeta repertoires from under 18 lung cancer patients, the study set lung tumor tissue side by side with matched distant non-tumor lung tissue. TCRbeta CDR3 sequencing was performed on about 30 paired specimens, with one tumor sample and one normal lung sample collected per patient.

Study-wide conclusions, independent of this receptor: The top 100 clones accounted for a significantly larger cumulative portion of the repertoire in normal lung than in tumor tissue. With only approximately 15 patients in the cohort, the authors noted that larger samples and more detailed clinical data are needed. Neither the sequencing platform nor unique molecular identifiers are mentioned in the methods. Tumor tissue showed significantly greater TCR diversity (inverse Simpson) than normal lung tissue (approximately 400 vs 170, P = 0.0075, Mann-Whitney U test). TCR diversity was significantly higher in younger patients, and greater tumor TCR diversity was associated with shorter overall survival and shorter disease-free survival. Peripheral blood was not sequenced, so blood TCRbeta repertoires in these lung cancer patients were not examined.

RNA was isolated from bulk, unsorted tissue, and RNA quality was assessed with a NanoDrop ND-1000 and an Agilent 2100. Newly diagnosed lung cancer patients without prior chemotherapy who had been admitted for thoracic surgery in China between August and November 2014 were enrolled as donors. Patients with previous radiotherapy or chemotherapy, or with another concurrent cancer, were excluded from the study. Surgical tissue pieces of about 1-2.3 cm3 were preserved in RNAlater solution and stored at -80 °C until use. The library was made by multiplex PCR. The instrument was an Illumina HiSeq 2500. Following protocols modified from ARM-PCR, the researchers constructed TCRbeta libraries through three rounds of nested PCR with primers (Table S4). Before sequencing, PCR products in the 200-500 bp range were cut out of the gel and cleaned up using the QIAquick gel extraction kit. As for how the authors treated the data: Reads were cleaned using Trimmomatic, were merged into complete CDR3 sequences using FLASH, and were assigned to V(D)J germline segments using MiTCR. VDJtools was used to compute clonal diversity as the inverse Simpson's index. A read counted as productive if the sequence was in-frame and lacked a premature stop codon. TCRdb reran the public reads through fastp at Q25 and MiXCR, keeping productive beta chains. Each entry merges the rows of one CDR3 protein and shows their most common DNA and genes. These V and J calls originate from TCRdb's pipeline instead of the authors' own analysis. The sample data list about 200,000 distinct CDR3 sequences, and less than 80% of these were observed just once. In total, the top ten clones hold roughly a quarter of the sample.

This TCR was sampled from a man aged 60 to 69 with non-small cell lung cancer. The chain links TRBV6-2 or TRBV6-3 with TRBJ2-5, with an unclear D gene assignment. Input material: lung tumor tissue. The DNA reads as follows: TGTGCCAACAGTTACTCGAAAACTTGGGAGACCCAGTACTTC. Its amino acids are CANSYSKTWETQYF.